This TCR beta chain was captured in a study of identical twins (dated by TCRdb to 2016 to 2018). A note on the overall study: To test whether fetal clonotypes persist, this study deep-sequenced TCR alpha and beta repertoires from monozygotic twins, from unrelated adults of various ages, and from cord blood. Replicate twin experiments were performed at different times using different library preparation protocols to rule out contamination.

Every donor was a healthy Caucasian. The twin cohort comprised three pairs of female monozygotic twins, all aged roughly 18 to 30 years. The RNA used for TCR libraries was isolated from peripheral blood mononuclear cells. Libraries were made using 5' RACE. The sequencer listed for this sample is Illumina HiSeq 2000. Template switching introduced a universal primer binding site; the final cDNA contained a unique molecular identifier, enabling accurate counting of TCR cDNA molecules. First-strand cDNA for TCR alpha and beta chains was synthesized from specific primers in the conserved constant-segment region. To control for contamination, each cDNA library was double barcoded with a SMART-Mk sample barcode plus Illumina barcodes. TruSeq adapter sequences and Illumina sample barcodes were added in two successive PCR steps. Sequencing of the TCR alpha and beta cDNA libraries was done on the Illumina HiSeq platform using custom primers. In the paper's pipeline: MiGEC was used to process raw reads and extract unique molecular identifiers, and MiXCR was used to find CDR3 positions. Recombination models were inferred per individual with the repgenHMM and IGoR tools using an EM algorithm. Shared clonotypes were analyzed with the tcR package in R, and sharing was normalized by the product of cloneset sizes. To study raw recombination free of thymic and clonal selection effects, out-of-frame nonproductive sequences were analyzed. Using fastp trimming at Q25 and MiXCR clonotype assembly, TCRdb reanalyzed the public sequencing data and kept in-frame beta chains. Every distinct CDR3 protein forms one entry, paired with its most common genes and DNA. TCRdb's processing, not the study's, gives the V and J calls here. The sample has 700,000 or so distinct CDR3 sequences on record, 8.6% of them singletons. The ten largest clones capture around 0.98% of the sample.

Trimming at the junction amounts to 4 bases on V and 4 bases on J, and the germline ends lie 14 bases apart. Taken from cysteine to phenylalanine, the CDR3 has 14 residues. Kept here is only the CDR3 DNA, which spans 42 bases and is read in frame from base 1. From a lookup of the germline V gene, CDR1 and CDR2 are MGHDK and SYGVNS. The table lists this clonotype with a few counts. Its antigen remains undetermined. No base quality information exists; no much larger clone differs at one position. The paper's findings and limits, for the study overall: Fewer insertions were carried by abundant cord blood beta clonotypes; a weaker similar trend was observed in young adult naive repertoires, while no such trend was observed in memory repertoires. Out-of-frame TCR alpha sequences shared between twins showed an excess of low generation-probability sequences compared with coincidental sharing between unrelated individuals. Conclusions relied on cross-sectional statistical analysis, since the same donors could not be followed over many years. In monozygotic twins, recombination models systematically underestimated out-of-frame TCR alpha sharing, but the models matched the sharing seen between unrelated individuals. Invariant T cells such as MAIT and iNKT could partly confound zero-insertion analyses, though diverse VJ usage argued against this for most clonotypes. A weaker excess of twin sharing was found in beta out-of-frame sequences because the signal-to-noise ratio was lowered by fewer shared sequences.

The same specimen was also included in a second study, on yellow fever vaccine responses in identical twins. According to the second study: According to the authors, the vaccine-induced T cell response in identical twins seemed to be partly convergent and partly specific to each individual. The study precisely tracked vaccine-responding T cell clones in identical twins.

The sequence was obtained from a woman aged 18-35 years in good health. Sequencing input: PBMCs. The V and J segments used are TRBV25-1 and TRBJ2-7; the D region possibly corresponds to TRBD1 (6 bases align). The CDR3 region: CASSGGLQGYEQYF. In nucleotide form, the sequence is TGTGCCAGCAGTGGGGGCCTACAGGGATACGAGCAGTACTTC.